This is a list of T cell receptor beta chains from one sample in a study of cytomegalovirus exposure and HLA in healthy donors. Only in-frame clones appear in the TCRdb table, and some are missing; sequencing was by immunoSEQ multiplex PCR. The data hold more than 110,000 clones, with under 85% observed a single time. The material sequenced was PBMCs. These receptors all stem from a man aged 18 to 30 in good health and CMV-seronegative. Each CDR3 is given with its conserved first and last residue. D genes are given only for firm matches. Clone size is not always given. Where it is, it says once, few, many or a class for expanded clones.

d_call,clone_size,j_call,v_call,cdr3_nt,cdr3_aa
TRBD1,-,TRBJ2-1,TRBV18,TGTGCCAGCTCACCGACAGGGCTGAATGAGCAGTTCTTC,CASSPTGLNEQFF
-,-,TRBJ2-1,TRBV9,TGTGCCAGCAGCGTCTCAGGGGTGCCCTACAATGAGCAGTTCTTC,CASSVSGVPYNEQFF
-,-,TRBJ1-2,TRBV9,TGTGCCAGCAGCGGAGTTTATGGCTACACCTTC,CASSGVYGYTF
-,-,TRBJ1-1,TRBV7-2,TGTGCCAGCAGCTTAGGGGGGGATGAAGCTTTCTTT,CASSLGGDEAFF
TRBD2,few,TRBJ2-7,TRBV29-1,TGCAGCGTCGGGGGAGGGAGGTCCTACGAGCAGTACTTC,CSVGGGRSYEQYF
-,-,TRBJ2-5,TRBV27,TGTGCCAGCAGTTTAGGCGGGTGGGAGACCCAGTACTTC,CASSLGGWETQYF
-,-,TRBJ1-1,TRBV27,TGTGCCAGCAGTTATACCAGGAACACTGAAGCTTTCTTT,CASSYTRNTEAFF
TRBD1,-,TRBJ1-2,TRBV28,TGTGCCAGCAGTCTCAGGGGGTTGGTCTATGGCTACACCTTC,CASSLRGLVYGYTF
-,-,TRBJ1-1,TRBV7-9,TGTGCCACAACAGGGAAGTCCTTTAACGCTGAAGCTTTCTTT,CATTGKSFNAEAFF
TRBD1,few,TRBJ1-1,TRBV5-1,TGCGCCAGCAGTTCGGACAGGATGAACACTGAAGCTTTCTTT,CASSSDRMNTEAFF
TRBD1,-,TRBJ1-3,TRBV28,TGTGCCAGCAGTTTAAGACAGGGCTTAACTGGAAACACCATATATTTT,CASSLRQGLTGNTIYF
TRBD1,-,TRBJ1-2,TRBV12-5,TGTGCTAGTGGGGTGACAGGGGGCAACTATGGCTACACCTTC,CASGVTGGNYGYTF
-,-,TRBJ1-1,TRBV18,TGTGCCAGCTCACCACCTCTGGGCAACACTGAAGCTTTCTTT,CASSPPLGNTEAFF
TRBD2,once,TRBJ2-6,TRBV7-3,TGTGCCAGCAGCTCCACCACTAGCGGCCGTATTTCTGGGGCCAACGTCCTGACTTTC,CASSSTTSGRISGANVLTF
-,-,TRBJ1-2,TRBV6-1,TGTGCCAGCAGTGTCAACAGGAGCTATGGCTACACCTTC,CASSVNRSYGYTF
TRBD1,-,TRBJ1-2,TRBV5-1,TGCGCCAGCAGCATGGGACAGGGCAAAGGCTACACCTTC,CASSMGQGKGYTF
TRBD1,-,TRBJ1-1,TRBV7-2,TGTGCCAGCAGCTTACGGACAGGGAACACTGAAGCTTTCTTT,CASSLRTGNTEAFF
-,-,TRBJ1-2,TRBV19,TGTGCCAGTTGCCAGGGCTACACCTTC,CASCQGYTF
-,-,TRBJ1-3,TRBV18,TGTGCCAGCTCCCCAAGTGGGCACTCTGGAAACACCATATATTTT,CASSPSGHSGNTIYF
-,-,TRBJ2-7,TRBV5-1,TGCGCCAGCAGCAGCCCGTCAAATCACTACGAGCAGTACTTC,CASSSPSNHYEQYF
-,-,TRBJ2-5,TRBV19,TGTGCCAGTAGTAAAGGGGGACAGACCCAGTACTTC,CASSKGGQTQYF
TRBD1,few,TRBJ1-5,TRBV30,TGTGCCTGGGACAGGGGTAGCAATCAGCCCCAGCATTTT,CAWDRGSNQPQHF
-,-,TRBJ1-4,TRBV4-2,TGTGCCAGCAGCCAAGGAGGGGGATTTACTCGGCGTGAAAAACTGTTTTTT,CASSQGGGFTRREKLFF
-,-,TRBJ2-7,TRBV5-5,TGTGCCAGCAGCAAAACAGGCGAGCAGTACTTC,CASSKTGEQYF
-,-,TRBJ1-2,TRBV5-4,TGTGCCAGCAGCTCGAGGACTGACAACTATGGCTACACCTTC,CASSSRTDNYGYTF
-,-,TRBJ1-1,TRBV4-1,TGCGCCAGCAGCCGGAGTCCACCCAGGACTATGAACACTGAAGCTTTCTTT,CASSRSPPRTMNTEAFF
TRBD2,-,TRBJ2-1,TRBV7-2,TGTGCCAGCAGCCAACGCGGGGGCTCCTACAATGAGCAGTTCTTC,CASSQRGGSYNEQFF
-,-,TRBJ1-2,TRBV13,TGTGCCAGCAGCTTAGGTTCGGGGGACCATGGCTACACCTTC,CASSLGSGDHGYTF
TRBD1,-,TRBJ1-5,TRBV5-1,TGCGCCAGCAGCCCCCTCGGACAGGGGATTCAGCCCCAGCATTTT,CASSPLGQGIQPQHF
TRBD2,-,TRBJ2-5,TRBV12-5,TGTGCTAGTGGTTCGCCAGCGGGGGGGCCAGGGCAAGAGACCCAGTACTTC,CASGSPAGGPGQETQYF
TRBD2,few,TRBJ2-3,TRBV27,TGTGCCAGCAGTCCTATAGCGGGGGGGCTGGGAGATACGCAGTATTTT,CASSPIAGGLGDTQYF
-,once,TRBJ2-1,TRBV7-6,TGTGCCAGCAGCTTAGGATTTGTTGGGCAGGAGGCCTACAATGAGCAGTTCTTC,CASSLGFVGQEAYNEQFF
TRBD1,-,TRBJ2-7,TRBV9,TGTGCCAGCAGCGCCTCGGCGGGACAGGGAGTCGAGCAGTACTTC,CASSASAGQGVEQYF
-,few,TRBJ1-2,TRBV6-5,TGTGCCAGCAGTTACTCAGGGGTAAACTATGGCTACACCTTC,CASSYSGVNYGYTF
-,once,TRBJ1-1,TRBV5-4,TGTGCCAGCAGCCAAGGGTCGGGGGGAACTGAAGCTTTCTTT,CASSQGSGGTEAFF
-,once,TRBJ2-7,TRBV5-7,TGTGCCAGCAGCTGTCTCCGGTACTTC,CASSCLRYF
TRBD2,-,TRBJ2-5,TRBV20-1,TGCAGTGGTTCTAGCGGGGAGACCCAGTACTTC,CSGSSGETQYF
-,-,TRBJ1-1,TRBV19,TGTGCCAGTACCAGGAGGGGCGGGGGTCTGAACACTGAAGCTTTCTTT,CASTRRGGGLNTEAFF
TRBD1,-,TRBJ1-4,TRBV5-8,TGTGCCAGCAGCTTCGGACAGGGAACTAATGAAAAACTGTTTTTT,CASSFGQGTNEKLFF
TRBD1,-,TRBJ2-5,TRBV4-1,TGCGCCAGCAGCCAAGGGGACAGGGGGGAACGGGAGACCCAGTACTTC,CASSQGDRGERETQYF
-,-,TRBJ2-7,TRBV25-1,TGTGCCAGCAGAGGACAGATCTACGAGCAGTACTTC,CASRGQIYEQYF
TRBD1,-,TRBJ2-5,TRBV5-1,TGCGCCAGCAGCTCTTATGGGACAGGACAGTACTTC,CASSSYGTGQYF
TRBD1,few,TRBJ1-4,TRBV7-2,TGTGCCAGCAGCTTACAGGGGGCAACTAATGAAAAACTGTTTTTT,CASSLQGATNEKLFF
-,-,TRBJ1-2,TRBV30,TGTGCCTGGAGTAACCAGGGGTATGGCTACACCTTC,CAWSNQGYGYTF
TRBD1,-,TRBJ2-1,TRBV2,TGTGCCAGCAGTGCTGACAGGGGAGCCTACAATGAGCAGTTCTTC,CASSADRGAYNEQFF